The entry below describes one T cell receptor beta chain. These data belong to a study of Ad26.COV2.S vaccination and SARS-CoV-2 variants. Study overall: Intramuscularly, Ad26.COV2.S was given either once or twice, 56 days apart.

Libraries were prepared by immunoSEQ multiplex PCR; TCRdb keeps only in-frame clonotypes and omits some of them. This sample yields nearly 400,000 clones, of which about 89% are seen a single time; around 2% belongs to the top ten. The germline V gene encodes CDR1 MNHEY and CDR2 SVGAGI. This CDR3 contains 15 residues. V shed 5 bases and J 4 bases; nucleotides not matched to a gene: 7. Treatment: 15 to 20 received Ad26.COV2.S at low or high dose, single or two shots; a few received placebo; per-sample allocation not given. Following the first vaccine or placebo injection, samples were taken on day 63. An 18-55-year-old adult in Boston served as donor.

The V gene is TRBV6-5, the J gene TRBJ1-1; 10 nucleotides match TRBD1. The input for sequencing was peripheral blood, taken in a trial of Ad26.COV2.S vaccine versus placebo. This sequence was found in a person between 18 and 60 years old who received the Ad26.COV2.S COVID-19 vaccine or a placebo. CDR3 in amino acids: CASSRLGQGGTEAFF. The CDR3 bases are TGTGCCAGCAGTCGCCTTGGACAGGGGGGCACTGAAGCTTTCTTT.